Sequencing of this T cell receptor beta chain was carried out in a study of PD-1 blockade in classical Hodgkin lymphoma. Time point described: cycle 4 day 1 (C4D1), after more than 5 weeks of nivolumab. Every patient experienced relapse after autologous stem cell transplantation, and brentuximab vedotin exposure varied. Libraries were prepared by immunoSEQ multiplex PCR; TCRdb keeps only in-frame clonotypes and omits some of them. This sample has tens of thousands of clones, with over 75% found just once. Germline V lookup: CDR1 SEHNR, CDR2 FQNEAQ (reference sequence). The CDR3 has 15 amino acids. Unmatched junction bases numbered 8, after V lost 5 bases and J lost 4 bases.

Material: peripheral blood mononuclear cells (PBMCs), obtained before the fourth cycle of nivolumab. This receptor was obtained from a human donor with classical Hodgkin lymphoma. The chain employs TRBV7-9 and TRBJ1-2; 9 nucleotides line up with TRBD1. CDR3 amino acids: CASSRGTGNIYGYTF. In DNA form, the CDR3 reads TGTGCCAGCAGCCGCGGGACAGGGAATATCTATGGCTACACCTTC.